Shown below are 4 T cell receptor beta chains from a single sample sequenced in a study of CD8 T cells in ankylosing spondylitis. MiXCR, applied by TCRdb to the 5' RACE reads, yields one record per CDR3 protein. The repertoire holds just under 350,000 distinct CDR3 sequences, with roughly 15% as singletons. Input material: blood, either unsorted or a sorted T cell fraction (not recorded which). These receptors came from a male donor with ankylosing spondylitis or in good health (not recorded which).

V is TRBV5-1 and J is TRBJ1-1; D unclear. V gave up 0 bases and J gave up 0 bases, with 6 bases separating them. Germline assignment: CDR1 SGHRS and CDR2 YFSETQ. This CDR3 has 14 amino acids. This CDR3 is CASSLESMNTEAFF. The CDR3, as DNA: TGCGCCAGCAGCTTGGAGTCCATGAACACTGAAGCTTTCTTT.

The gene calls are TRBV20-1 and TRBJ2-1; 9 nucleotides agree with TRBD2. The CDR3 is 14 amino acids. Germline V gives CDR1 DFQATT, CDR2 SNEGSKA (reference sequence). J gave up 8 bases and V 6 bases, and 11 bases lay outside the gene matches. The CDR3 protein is CSAPPRGGGDEQFF. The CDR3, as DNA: TGCAGTGCGCCCCCTCGAGGCGGGGGGGATGAGCAGTTCTTC.

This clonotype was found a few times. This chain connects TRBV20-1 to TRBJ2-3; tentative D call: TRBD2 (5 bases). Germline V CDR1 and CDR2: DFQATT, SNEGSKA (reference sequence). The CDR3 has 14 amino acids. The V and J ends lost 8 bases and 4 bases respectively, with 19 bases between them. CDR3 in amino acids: CSITGSHGADTQYF. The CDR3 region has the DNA TGCAGTATCACTGGGTCTCACGGGGCAGATACGCAGTATTTT.

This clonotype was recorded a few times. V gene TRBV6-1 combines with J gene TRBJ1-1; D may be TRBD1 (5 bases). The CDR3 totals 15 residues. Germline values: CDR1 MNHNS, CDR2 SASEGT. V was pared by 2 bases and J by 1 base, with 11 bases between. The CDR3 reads CASSEPRGRNTEAFF. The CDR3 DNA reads TGTGCCAGCAGTGAACCTCGGGGACGGAACACTGAAGCTTTCTTT.